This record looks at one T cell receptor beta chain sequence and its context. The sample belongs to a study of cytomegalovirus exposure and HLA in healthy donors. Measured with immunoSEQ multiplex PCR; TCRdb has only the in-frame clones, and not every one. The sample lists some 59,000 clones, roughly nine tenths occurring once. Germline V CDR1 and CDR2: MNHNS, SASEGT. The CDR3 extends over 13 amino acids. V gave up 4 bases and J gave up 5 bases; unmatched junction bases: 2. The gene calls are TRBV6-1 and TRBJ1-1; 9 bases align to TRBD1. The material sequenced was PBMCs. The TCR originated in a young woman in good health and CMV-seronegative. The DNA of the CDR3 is TGTGCCAGCAGTGCGGACAGGGGTACTGAAGCTTTCTTT. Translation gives CASSADRGTEAFF.